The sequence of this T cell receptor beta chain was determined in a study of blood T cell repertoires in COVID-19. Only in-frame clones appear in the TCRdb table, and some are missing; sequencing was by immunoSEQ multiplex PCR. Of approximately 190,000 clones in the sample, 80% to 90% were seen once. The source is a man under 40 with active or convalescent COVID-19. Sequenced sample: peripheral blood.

CDR3 bases: TGTGCCAGTGGAAAACAGGGAAGGAACACTGAAGCTTTCTTT. Translation: CASGKQGRNTEAFF. The gene calls are TRBV19 and TRBJ1-1; the D gene is possibly TRBD1 (6 bases). CDR1 is LNHDA and CDR2 is SQIVND in the germline V gene (reference sequence). The ends were cut back, 8 bases at V and 1 base at J, with 14 bases in the middle. There are 14 residues in the CDR3.